Detailed here is one T cell receptor beta chain. This clone was counted only a few times. The antigen it recognizes is unknown. No clone much larger than this one lies a single base away; base qualities are absent. Deletion took 6 bases off V and 5 bases off J, with a span of 14 bases between the germline ends. CDR1 and CDR2, per the germline V gene (reference sequence), are SEHNR and FQNEAQ. Taken from cysteine to phenylalanine, the CDR3 has 15 residues. Left in the record is the CDR3 DNA by itself, 45 bases read in frame from the first base. The sample comes from a study of beta chain features in type 1 diabetes (dated by TCRdb to between 2018 and 2020). General notes on the study: Mean age, gender distribution, total cell number and subset yield were not different between patients and healthy donors. A total of roughly 99 million sorted cells were examined across all samples, and the number of cells per subset was strongly correlated with RNA yield. In the study, TCRB repertoires of sorted circulating CD4+ T cell subsets from recently diagnosed type 1 diabetes patients were compared with those of matched healthy donors. Whereas all 30 or so donors provided naive and central memory subsets, regulatory and stem cell-like memory subsets were isolated from just 8 patients and about eight healthy donors. Findings and caveats that apply to the study as a whole: Naive, central memory and regulatory TCRB repertoires appeared to be more similar among patients than among healthy donors. Because small numbers of individuals were included in the HLA sub-analyses, any influence of HLA type on TCRB rearrangement was left unresolved. At VDJ recombination sites, type 1 diabetes patients had fewer insertions and more deleted nucleotides, which implies abnormalities in thymic rearrangement. PCR might favor shorter templates, but patient and control samples were amplified and corrected together, so any skew would affect both groups equally. Because cDNA was sequenced instead of genomic DNA, highly expressing activated cells could be over-represented, though the groups showed no difference in activation or CD3 levels. In all four CD4+ subsets, TCRB CDR3 length was moderately but significantly shorter in type 1 diabetes patients.

The High Capacity cDNA Reverse Transcription Kit was used to reverse transcribe all of the isolated RNA, meaning that expressed TCRB transcripts were what got sequenced. Deep immunoSEQ sequencing was applied to naive, central memory and regulatory T cell samples, giving an average of roughly 3.6 million total reads per sample. After sorted cells were lysed in RLT buffer, RNA was extracted with DNase-treated RNeasy Micro or Mini kits, with the choice depending on cell number. To prevent cross-contamination, every cell subset was processed on its own, while patient and healthy donor samples were processed together. Using the immunoSEQ multiplex PCR, TCRB sequences were amplified from cDNA into 87-bp fragments spanning the CDR3 region. The amplicons were sequenced using the Illumina HiSeq platform. The original methods were these. Synthetic template baselines were used to correct PCR bias computationally, reads within Hamming distance 2 were collapsed, and singletons that could not be merged were discarded. Reads were aligned against IMGT so that V, D and J genes, CDR3 length and insertions or deletions at six rearrangement sites could be assigned. Within each subset, clonotype counts were normalized to the number of sorted cells before true diversity and Gini coefficients were calculated with the tcR R package. The overlap coefficient, calculated on TCRB nucleotide sequences, was used to quantify repertoire sharing. Out-of-frame TCRB sequences from naive cells were analyzed as a proxy for the pre-selection repertoire. The clones in this table, taken by TCRdb from immuneACCESS, are in-frame only. Not every clone is retained; where verified, under half of the shortfall comes from an unresolved V gene, and the cause of the rest is unknown. V and J calls and clone size are copied from that table; D and trimming were computed from the DNA. The sample table shows about 240,000 clones, and approximately 15% are seen once. The ten largest account for almost 0.02% of the sample.

Each donor gave one peripheral blood draw, about 110 mL on average, collected into heparinised tubes. Naive, central memory, regulatory and stem cell-like memory CD4+ T cells were sorted on a BD FACSAria II using a panel including CD45RO, CCR7, CD25, CD127, CD95 and CD27. Purity was above 95% for every sorted population. Right away, PBMCs were isolated by Lymphoprep density gradient centrifugation and were stained directly, with no culture step. So that batch effects would be minimized, each experiment stained and sorted samples in pairs, pairing one healthy donor with one patient. The V gene is TRBV7-9 and the J gene is TRBJ1-6; a tentative D match to TRBD1 spans 5 bases. This sequence originates from a young man with type 1 diabetes. Sequencing was done on a sample of naive CD4+ T cells from blood. Reading the label with the study, this specimen's cell subset or site is: true naive CD4+ T cells. The CDR3 reads CASRGEGGDNSPLHF. DNA sequence: TGTGCCAGCAGAGGGGAGGGTGGAGATAATTCACCCCTCCACTTT.